Listed below are T cell receptor beta chains from one sample, sequenced in a study of blood T cell repertoires in COVID-19. Sequenced by immunoSEQ multiplex PCR; TCRdb stores in-frame clones only, minus some. Seen here are 150,000 or so clones, roughly nine tenths observed once, and the top ten hold 3% to 4%. Source material: peripheral blood. These receptor sequences come from a woman in her sixties or seventies with acute or convalescent COVID-19. The CDR3 runs from the conserved cysteine through the conserved F or W. Fields, in order: V gene, J gene, D gene, clone size, CDR3 protein, CDR3 DNA. The D gene is left open where the match is weak. Clone size is shown for a subset of rows, as once, few, many or a class of expanded clone.

V: TRBV6-5
J: TRBJ2-5
D: .
size: .
CDR3: CASSRGLDLETQYF
DNA: TGTGCCAGCAGTAGGGGATTAGACCTAGAGACCCAGTACTTC

V: TRBV7-2
J: TRBJ1-6
D: .
size: .
CDR3: CASSLGQQYSPLHF
DNA: TGTGCCAGCAGCTTAGGACAGCAATATTCACCCCTCCACTTT

V: TRBV27
J: TRBJ1-2
D: .
size: .
CDR3: CASSLGGRTPYGYTF
DNA: TGTGCCAGCAGTTTGGGAGGTCGAACCCCCTATGGCTACACCTTC

V: TRBV3-1/TRBV3-2
J: TRBJ2-5
D: TRBD1
size: .
CDR3: CASRQDRQETQYF
DNA: TGTGCCAGCAGGCAGGACAGGCAGGAGACCCAGTACTTC

V: TRBV3-1/TRBV3-2
J: TRBJ2-3
D: .
size: .
CDR3: CASSHRQGASTDTQYF
DNA: TGTGCCAGCAGCCATCGTCAGGGCGCTAGCACAGATACGCAGTATTTT

V: TRBV19
J: TRBJ2-2
D: TRBD1
size: .
CDR3: CASSNAQGRENTGELFF
DNA: TGTGCCAGTAGTAACGCACAGGGGCGAGAAAACACCGGGGAGCTGTTTTTT

V: TRBV7-8
J: TRBJ1-6
D: .
size: .
CDR3: CASSLTTRIRDSPLHF
DNA: TGTGCCAGCAGCTTAACTACCCGCATTCGAGATTCACCCCTCCACTTT

V: TRBV15
J: TRBJ2-2
D: .
size: .
CDR3: CATSRGWGAGELFF
DNA: TGTGCCACCAGCAGGGGATGGGGAGCCGGGGAGCTGTTTTTT

V: TRBV5-1
J: TRBJ2-7
D: TRBD2
size: .
CDR3: CASSLGSSGSHEQYF
DNA: TGCGCCAGCAGCTTGGGATCTAGCGGGAGCCACGAGCAGTACTTC

V: TRBV9
J: TRBJ2-2
D: TRBD1
size: .
CDR3: CASSVRDRAPNTNTGELFF
DNA: TGTGCCAGCAGCGTAAGGGACAGGGCCCCCAACACGAACACCGGGGAGCTGTTTTTT

V: TRBV5-4
J: TRBJ2-2
D: TRBD2
size: .
CDR3: CASSSLAGGNTGELFF
DNA: TGTGCCAGCAGCTCCCTAGCGGGAGGGAACACCGGGGAGCTGTTTTTT

V: TRBV3-1/TRBV3-2
J: TRBJ1-2
D: .
size: .
CDR3: CASSRPGGGYTF
DNA: TGTGCCAGCAGCCGACCGGGGGGTGGCTACACCTTC

V: TRBV14
J: TRBJ1-2
D: TRBD1
size: .
CDR3: CASSRGQGWSGYTF
DNA: TGTGCCAGCAGCCGAGGACAGGGGTGGAGTGGCTACACCTTC

V: TRBV7-8
J: TRBJ2-7
D: TRBD2
size: .
CDR3: CASSLRLAYEQYF
DNA: TGTGCCAGCAGCCTGCGACTAGCATACGAGCAGTACTTC

V: TRBV6-5
J: TRBJ1-2
D: .
size: .
CDR3: CASSLTGSNYGYTF
DNA: TGTGCCAGCAGCCTGACGGGATCTAACTATGGCTACACCTTC

V: TRBV14
J: TRBJ2-7
D: TRBD2
size: .
CDR3: CASSQRLAPAYEQYF
DNA: TGTGCCAGCAGCCAACGACTAGCGCCAGCCTACGAGCAGTACTTC

V: TRBV19
J: TRBJ1-6
D: TRBD1
size: .
CDR3: CASNGQANNSPLHF
DNA: TGTGCCAGTAACGGACAGGCGAATAATTCACCCCTCCACTTT

V: TRBV2
J: TRBJ1-5
D: .
size: .
CDR3: CASSPQGYNSNQPQHF
DNA: TGTGCCAGCAGTCCCCAGGGTTATAATAGCAATCAGCCCCAGCATTTT

V: TRBV6-2/TRBV6-3
J: TRBJ2-1
D: .
size: .
CDR3: CASTPVTVPYNEQFF
DNA: TGTGCCAGCACCCCGGTTACGGTCCCCTACAATGAGCAGTTCTTC

V: TRBV6-6
J: TRBJ2-3
D: TRBD2
size: .
CDR3: CASSYGEGAQYF
DNA: TGTGCCAGCAGTTACGGGGAGGGCGCGCAGTATTTT

V: TRBV2
J: TRBJ2-2
D: .
size: once
CDR3: CASRELDRYTGELFF
DNA: TGTGCCAGCAGGGAGTTAGACAGGTACACCGGGGAGCTGTTTTTT

V: TRBV11-3
J: TRBJ2-2
D: TRBD2
size: .
CDR3: CASSRTSVGIGELFF
DNA: TGTGCCAGCAGCCGGACTAGCGTTGGTATCGGGGAGCTGTTTTTT